This is a list of T cell receptor beta chains from one sample in a study of blood T cell repertoires in COVID-19. The method was immunoSEQ multiplex PCR; TCRdb's version includes in-frame clones alone and lacks a portion of them. The sample consists of hundreds of thousands of clones, about 89% of them appearing once. The source material was peripheral blood. These receptors all come from a woman aged 45 to 65 who had recovered from COVID-19. Both conserved end residues are part of each CDR3. Each record gives: V gene, J gene, D gene, clone size, CDR3 DNA, CDR3 protein. D genes are given only for firm matches. Expanded clones get a size class; other rows say once, few or many, or leave the size out.

TRBV14	TRBJ1-2	-	-	TGTGCCAGCAGCCAAGGGACATTCTATGGCTACACCTTC	CASSQGTFYGYTF
TRBV10-3	TRBJ2-7	TRBD2	-	TGTGCCACGGGACTAGCGGAGTCTTACGAGCAGTACTTC	CATGLAESYEQYF
TRBV6-4	TRBJ2-7	TRBD2	-	TGTGCCAGCAGTGAAATTGGTAGCGGGAGTGACGAGCAGTACTTC	CASSEIGSGSDEQYF
TRBV4-1	TRBJ2-5	-	-	TGCGCCAGCAGCCAAACCCCGACAACGCAAGAGACCCAGTACTTC	CASSQTPTTQETQYF
TRBV7-9	TRBJ2-2	TRBD2	once	TGTGCCAGCAGCCCCAATAGCGGGGGAAGTACCGGGGAGCTGTTTTTT	CASSPNSGGSTGELFF
TRBV7-2	TRBJ2-1	TRBD2	few	TGTGCCAGCAGCCTGGGGGTAGCGGGGGCCGGGGATGAGCAGTTCTTC	CASSLGVAGAGDEQFF
TRBV7-7	TRBJ2-7	TRBD2	-	TGTGCTAGCAGCTTAGGTAGCGGGAGATCCTACGAGCAGTACTTC	CASSLGSGRSYEQYF
TRBV7-3	TRBJ2-3	TRBD1	-	TGTGCCAGCAGCCTAGACCCCGGGCAGGGGGTTGATACGCAGTATTTT	CASSLDPGQGVDTQYF
TRBV4-3	TRBJ2-5	-	-	TGCGCCAGCAGCCTGATAGCGGATCAAGAGACCCAGTACTTC	CASSLIADQETQYF
TRBV6-5	TRBJ2-7	-	-	TGTGCCAGCAGTCACAAGACAGATTCCTACGAGCAGTACTTC	CASSHKTDSYEQYF
TRBV20-1	TRBJ2-7	-	-	TGCAGTGCTAGAGGTCCAGGCGAGCAGTACTTC	CSARGPGEQYF
TRBV6-5	TRBJ1-2	TRBD1	-	TGTGCCAGCAGTTACGGGACAGACTATGGCTACACCTTC	CASSYGTDYGYTF
TRBV6-5	TRBJ2-3	TRBD1	-	TGTGCCAGCAGCCGGGACAGAGAAACAGATACGCAGTATTTT	CASSRDRETDTQYF
TRBV5-1	TRBJ2-5	TRBD2	-	TGCGCCAGTAGTATAGCGGGGGTACAAGAGACCCAGTACTTC	CASSIAGVQETQYF
TRBV28	TRBJ1-2	-	-	TGTGCCACCTTATCTCCCAAGGGGGATGGCTACACCTTC	CATLSPKGDGYTF
TRBV28	TRBJ2-2	-	-	TGTGCCAGCGGCTCGACAGGGAACACCGGGGAGCTGTTTTTT	CASGSTGNTGELFF